What follows describes a single T cell receptor beta chain. The source of the sample is a study of blood T cell repertoires in COVID-19. For the study at large: Acute and convalescent COVID-19 samples came from the United States, Italy and Spain.

Study processing details: Cell counts per sample came from amplifying reference gene primers. Sequenced by immunoSEQ multiplex PCR; TCRdb stores in-frame clones only, minus some. From that table come the V and J calls and clone size; the DNA was used to work out D and trimming. Of approximately 52,000 clones in the sample, approximately 84% were seen once. Germline values: CDR1 LNHNV, CDR2 YYDKDF (reference sequence). Germline trimming cut 3 bases from V and 5 bases from J; bases unmatched to any gene: 12. The CDR3 has 17 residues. The chain has TRBV15 and TRBJ2-2, with TRBD1 matching 7 bases. Specimen: peripheral blood. The receptor was isolated from a human donor with active COVID-19. The donor label of this sample is uncertain. The CDR3 region is CATSRQPGTVVTGELFF. The CDR3, as DNA: TGTGCCACCAGCAGGCAACCCGGGACAGTGGTTACCGGGGAGCTGTTTTTT.